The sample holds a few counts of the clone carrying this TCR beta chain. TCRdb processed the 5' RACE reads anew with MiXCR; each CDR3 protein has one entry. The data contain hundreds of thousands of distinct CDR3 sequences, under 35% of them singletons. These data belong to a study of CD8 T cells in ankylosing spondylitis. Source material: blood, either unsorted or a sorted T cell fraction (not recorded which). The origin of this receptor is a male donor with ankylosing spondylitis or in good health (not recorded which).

This CDR3 reads CASSSRQGDLTDTQYF. CDR3 DNA sequence: TGTGCCAGCAGCTCCCGACAGGGAGACCTCACAGATACGCAGTATTTT. This chain joins TRBV5-5 and TRBJ2-3; 7 bases match TRBD1. CDR3 length equals 16 residues. Per the germline V gene, CDR1 is SGHKS and CDR2 is YYEKEE (reference sequence). Trimming took 3 bases from V and 2 from J; bases not matched to a gene: 9.